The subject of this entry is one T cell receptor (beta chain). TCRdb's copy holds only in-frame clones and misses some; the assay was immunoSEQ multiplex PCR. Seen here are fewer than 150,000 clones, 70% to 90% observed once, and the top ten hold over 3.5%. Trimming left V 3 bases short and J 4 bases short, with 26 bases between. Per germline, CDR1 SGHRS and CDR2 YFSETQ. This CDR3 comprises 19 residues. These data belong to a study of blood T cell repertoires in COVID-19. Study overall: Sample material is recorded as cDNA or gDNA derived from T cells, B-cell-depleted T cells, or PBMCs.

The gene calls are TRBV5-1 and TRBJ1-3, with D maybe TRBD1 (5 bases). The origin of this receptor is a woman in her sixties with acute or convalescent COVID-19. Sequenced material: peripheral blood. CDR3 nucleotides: TGCGCCAGCAGCTCCACCGGGACTTCCTCATTCGGAGCAGGAAACACCATATATTTT. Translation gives CASSSTGTSSFGAGNTIYF.